This entry lists 27 T cell receptor beta chains sequenced from one sample in a study of cytomegalovirus exposure and HLA in healthy donors. With 60 Vbeta and 13 Jbeta primers, the PCR was carried out. Here immunoSEQ multiplex PCR was the method, and the copy in TCRdb shows in-frame clones only, minus some. The sample lists roughly 120,000 clones, 60% to 70% occurring once. The specimen was PBMCs. These TCRs come from a woman in her thirties or forties in good health and CMV-seropositive.

The chain links TRBV19 to TRBJ1-2, with 8 bases lining up with TRBD1. Germline trimming cut 5 bases from V and 3 bases from J; bases unmatched to any gene: 14. Germline V gene lookup returns CDR1 LNHDA and CDR2 SQIVND (reference sequence). The CDR3 extends over 17 amino acids. The CDR3 region is CASSPRNDRGFDYGYTF. For the CDR3, the DNA is TGTGCCAGTAGTCCAAGAAATGACAGGGGATTCGACTATGGCTACACCTTC.

V is TRBV7-9 and J is TRBJ2-7; 10 bases are a match to TRBD1. The junction had 13 bases not matched to a gene; V was cut back by 7 bases and J by 4 bases. This CDR3 contains 16 residues. Germline V gives CDR1 SEHNR, CDR2 FQNEAQ (reference sequence). The CDR3: CASTRRWTGGNYEQYF. In DNA, the CDR3 is TGTGCCAGCACCCGACGCTGGACAGGGGGTAATTACGAGCAGTACTTC.

This chain uses TRBV7-2 with TRBJ2-5; TRBD1 might be the D (5 bases). CDR1 and CDR2 (germline): SGHTA, FQGNSA. This CDR3 comprises 15 residues. Trimming stripped 5 bases from V and 1 base from J, with 14 bases between. CDR3 coding DNA: TGTGCCAGCAGCCAGGGCCGAGTAAGCCAAGAGACCCAGTACTTC. Translation: CASSQGRVSQETQYF.

In the case of this clone: One end of the junction varies from germline; a read error may be responsible. The chain carries TRBV7-9 and TRBJ2-1; 12 bases are shared with TRBD2. Looked up from germline, CDR1 is SEHNR and CDR2 is FQNEAQ (reference sequence). The CDR3 is 17 residues long. DNA of the CDR3: TGTTCCAGCAGCTTGCTTCCTAGCGGGAGGGCCCGGAATGAGCAGTTCTTC. Translation gives CSSSLLPSGRARNEQFF.

The V call is TRBV2, the J call TRBJ2-7, with a weak D call TRBD2 (7 bases). The CDR3 has 15 amino acids. The V gene's germline CDR1 is SNHLY and CDR2 FYNNEI. The V and J ends lost 7 bases and 6 bases respectively, with 22 bases between them. The CDR3 loop is CASMEGGGPECEQYF. In DNA, the CDR3 is TGTGCCAGCATGGAGGGGGGAGGGCCGGAGTGCGAGCAGTACTTC.

Here the CDR3 DNA reads TGCGCCAGCAGCTTGGCGGTGGGGGCAGGTGGCTACACCTTC. Its protein product is CASSLAVGAGGYTF. The chain recombines TRBV5-1 with TRBJ1-2, with D tentatively TRBD1 (6 bases). This CDR3 is 14 amino acids long. Germline loops: CDR1 SGHRS, CDR2 YFSETQ. Trimming removed 0 bases at V and 7 bases at J, with 13 bases between.

This sequence joins TRBV27 and TRBJ2-7, with D possibly TRBD2 on 6 matching bases. The V and J ends lost 7 bases and 4 bases respectively, with 32 bases between them. The CDR3 consists of 19 residues. CDR1 is MNHEY, CDR2 SMNVEV, per germline (reference sequence). The CDR3 protein is CASNLRSLKGTGEVYEQYF. The CDR3 DNA follows: TGTGCCAGCAACCTTAGGTCGCTCAAGGGGACGGGGGAAGTATACGAGCAGTACTTC.

The chain couples TRBV7-2 to TRBJ1-3, with TRBD1 identical over 9 bases. Trimming at V came to 4 bases and at J to 4 bases, leaving 2 bases not matched to a gene. Germline CDR1 and CDR2: SGHTA and FQGNSA. This CDR3 contains 14 residues. This CDR3 reads CASSSGTGGNTIYF. Here the CDR3 DNA reads TGTGCCAGCAGCTCCGGGACAGGGGGAAACACCATATATTTT.

The chain employs TRBV19 and TRBJ1-1; D perhaps matches TRBD1 (6 bases). From germline, CDR1 is LNHDA and CDR2 SQIVND (reference sequence). Trimming took off 5 bases at V and 5 bases at J, with 18 bases between the two ends. This CDR3 spans 15 amino acids. In DNA, the CDR3 is TGTGCCAGTAGTGTTTTTGAAGGGGGAAAGACTGAAGCTTTCTTT. This codes for CASSVFEGGKTEAFF.

The chain uses TRBV30 and TRBJ1-3; D perhaps matches TRBD1 (6 bases). The CDR3 totals 12 residues. V was shortened by 1 base and J by 6 bases, with 7 bases between the two germline ends. Germline values: CDR1 GTSNPN, CDR2 SVGIG (reference sequence). CDR3 sequence (DNA): TGTGCCTGGAGTGCAGGGGTAAACACCATATATTTT. Its translation is CAWSAGVNTIYF.

This sequence joins TRBV2 and TRBJ1-2; 11 positions match TRBD1. The CDR3 sequence is 15 residues long. V dropped 5 bases and J dropped 8; count of bases not matched to a gene: 10. CDR1 and CDR2 (germline): SNHLY, FYNNEI. The CDR3, as DNA: TGTGCCAGCAGTCGGACAGGGGGCGAAGTTCGAGGCTACACCTTC. It specifies CASSRTGGEVRGYTF.

This clone has a single count. This chain joins TRBV6-5 and TRBJ1-5, with TRBD1 as a possible D gene (5 bases). Trimming removed 6 bases from V and 3 bases from J, with 9 bases in between. CDR3 length: 13 amino acids. Germline assignment: CDR1 MNHEY and CDR2 SVGAGI. The CDR3 here is CASRGAHNQPQHF. CDR3 nucleotide sequence: TGTGCCAGCAGAGGGGCGCACAATCAGCCCCAGCATTTT.

The chain couples TRBV11-2 to TRBJ1-1; D may be TRBD1 (6 bases). CDR3 length: 16 residues. CDR1 and CDR2 (germline): SGHAT, FQNNGV. V lost 2 bases and J lost 1, with 14 bases in between. CDR3 sequence (DNA): TGTGCCAGCAGCTTACCTAAGTCAGGGGCGAACACTGAAGCTTTCTTT. Amino acid sequence: CASSLPKSGANTEAFF.

The chain employs TRBV4-2 and TRBJ2-2; tentative D call: TRBD2 (6 bases). V gave up 5 bases and J gave up 5 bases, with 18 bases separating them. The CDR3 extends over 16 amino acids. The germline V gene encodes CDR1 LGHNA and CDR2 YNFKEQ. The CDR3 is CASSSVAAKETGELFF. Written as DNA, the CDR3 is TGTGCCAGCAGCTCCGTAGCGGCAAAAGAAACCGGGGAGCTGTTTTTT.

The V gene is TRBV4-2, the J gene TRBJ2-5; 8 nucleotides line up with TRBD1. The last part of the DNA fits TRBJ2-7 better; the J call may be wrong. The CDR3 loop spans 15 amino acids. Germline V CDR1 and CDR2: LGHNA, YNFKEQ. CDR3 loop: CASSQAGQGLVEQYF. The CDR3 nucleotides read TGTGCCAGCAGCCAAGCTGGACAGGGATTGGTCGAGCAGTACTTC.

J is TRBJ2-7 and V is TRBV6-6, with 9 bases identical to TRBD2. J lost 5 bases, V lost 6 bases, and 11 bases had no gene match. The germline V gene has CDR1 MNHNY and CDR2 SVGAGI (reference sequence). The CDR3 runs to 15 residues. The CDR3 region has the DNA TGTGCCAGCAGCCGTCGGAGTAGCGGGGGCAACGAGCAGTACTTC. Amino acid sequence: CASSRRSSGGNEQYF.

This chain uses TRBV2 with TRBJ2-1; tentatively, D is TRBD1 (5 bases). The V gene's germline CDR1 is SNHLY and CDR2 FYNNEI. The CDR3 consists of 17 residues. Trimming took 6 bases from V and 5 from J, leaving 23 bases between them. CDR3 in DNA: TGTGCCAGCAGCACCACTCCAGGGTTCCACTCGGACAATGAGCAGTTCTTC. Amino acids: CASSTTPGFHSDNEQFF.

On this clone itself: A junction boundary mismatches the germline segment, possibly from a read error. The chain employs TRBV27 and TRBJ2-1, with a tentative D call TRBD2 (6 bases). This CDR3 has 15 residues. CDR1 is MNHEY, CDR2 SMNVEV, per germline (reference sequence). CDR3 residues: CASSLYGDSHNEQFF. CDR3 DNA: TGTGCCAGCAGTTTATATGGGGACTCCCACAATGAGCAGTTCTTC.

This clone was observed a few times. The chain couples TRBV6-1 to TRBJ1-5; 8 nucleotides line up with TRBD1. V dropped 6 bases and J dropped 4; count of bases not matched to a gene: 5. The CDR3 is 14 amino acids. Germline V gene data show CDR1 as MNHNS and CDR2 as SASEGT. The CDR3 DNA is TGTGCCAGCAGCGAGGACAGGGAAAATCAGCCCCAGCATTTT. The encoded protein is CASSEDRENQPQHF.

The chain links TRBV6-5 to TRBJ2-2, with 7 nucleotides matching TRBD2. V dropped 7 bases and J dropped 2; count of bases not matched to a gene: 7. The germline gives CDR1 MNHEY, CDR2 SVGAGI. The CDR3 covers 15 residues. CDR3 DNA sequence: TGTGCCAGCAATCGGGCTAGCGGAAACACCGGGGAGCTGTTTTTT. Translated, it gives CASNRASGNTGELFF.

The chain links TRBV6-6 to TRBJ2-3; D is unresolved. The V gene's germline CDR1 is MNHNY and CDR2 SVGAGI (reference sequence). Trimming shortened V by 6 bases and J by 7 bases, and 11 bases separated the two germline ends. CDR3 size: 12 residues. CDR3 sequence: CASSIGDNTQYF. The CDR3 DNA reads TGTGCCAGCAGCATTGGCGACAATACGCAGTATTTT.

The rearrangement links TRBV7-6 to TRBJ2-5; 7 positions match TRBD1. The J call is doubtful: the DNA matches TRBJ2-7 better. The germline gives CDR1 SGHVS, CDR2 FNYEAQ. The CDR3 consists of 16 residues. Here the CDR3 reads CASSEVVSDRVGEQYF. The CDR3 DNA reads TGTGCCAGCAGTGAAGTAGTCTCTGACAGGGTAGGCGAGCAGTACTTC.

This clone came up once. V gene TRBV27 combines with J gene TRBJ2-5; D perhaps matches TRBD2 (6 bases). The DNA matches TRBJ2-7 better at its end, which makes the J call doubtful. Germline loops: CDR1 MNHEY, CDR2 SMNVEV (reference sequence). The CDR3 loop spans 16 amino acids. The CDR3 loop reads CASSYLGGPGLYEQYF. The CDR3 DNA reads as TGTGCCAGCAGTTACCTCGGGGGTCCCGGTCTCTACGAGCAGTACTTC.

This clone was counted between two and nine times. This rearrangement joins TRBV6-6 to TRBJ2-7; TRBD1 matches at 7 bases. The J segment lost 2 bases and the V segment lost 6 bases, leaving 7 bases of the junction unmatched. This CDR3 has 14 residues. Germline-derived CDR1 and CDR2 are MNHNY and SVGAGI (reference sequence). Here the CDR3 reads CASRDYRGTYEQYF. CDR3 DNA sequence: TGTGCCAGCAGGGATTACAGGGGAACCTACGAGCAGTACTTC.

The chain joins TRBV7-2 to TRBJ2-2, with a tentative D call TRBD2 (5 bases). V was clipped by 0 bases and J by 1 base, with 9 bases between them. This CDR3 has 16 amino acids. Germline V gene lookup returns CDR1 SGHTA and CDR2 FQGNSA. The CDR3 reads CASSLALAENTGELFF. CDR3 bases: TGTGCCAGCAGCTTAGCCCTAGCCGAGAACACCGGGGAGCTGTTTTTT.

The J gene is TRBJ1-3, the V gene TRBV7-9; TRBD1 is a possible D gene (6 bases). Trimming removed 1 base from V and 0 bases from J, with 7 bases in between. Germline V CDR1 and CDR2: SEHNR, FQNEAQ (reference sequence). This CDR3 has 15 residues. CDR3 sequence (DNA): TGTGCCAGCAGCTTAGGGGGACACTCTGGAAACACCATATATTTT. Encoded protein: CASSLGGHSGNTIYF.

The chain carries TRBV5-4 and TRBJ2-7, with 8 positions matching TRBD2. J was trimmed by 5 bases and V by 0 bases; bases with no gene match: 7. The CDR3 totals 15 residues. Germline CDR1 reads SGHNT; CDR2 reads YYREEE (reference sequence). The CDR3, as DNA: TGTGCCAGCAGCTTGGTCGCTCTAGCGGGCCACGAGCAGTACTTC. It translates to CASSLVALAGHEQYF.